This passage covers 25 T cell receptor beta chains from one sample sequenced in a study of T cell responses to AZD1222 COVID-19 vaccine. Sequencing was performed with immunoSEQ multiplex PCR; in TCRdb, only in-frame clones are kept and a portion is missing. The sample has about 120,000 clones, roughly 90% seen once; the top ten hold around 10%. The specimen comprised peripheral blood, sampled on day 0 of MenACWY control vaccination. These receptors all stem from an adult in good health.

The chain recombines TRBV5-1 with TRBJ2-7, with a tentative D call TRBD1 (6 bases). Germline-derived CDR1 and CDR2 are SGHRS and YFSETQ. V lost 5 bases, J lost 2 bases, and 8 bases lay in between. This CDR3 is built from 12 residues. The CDR3 DNA follows: TGCGCCAGCAGTAGGGACACCTACGAGCAGTACTTC. Its protein is CASSRDTYEQYF. Full variable domain (remainder filled in from reference TRBV5-1 and TRBJ2-7): KAGVTQTPRYLIKTRGQQVTLSCSPISGHRSVSWYQQTPGQGLQFLFEYFSETQRNKGNFPGRFSGRQFSNSRSEMNVSTLELGDSALYLCASSRDTYEQYFGPGTRLTVT.

This chain uses TRBV28 with TRBJ1-5; D is undetermined. The CDR3 sequence is 16 residues long. Germline CDR1 MDHEN, CDR2 SYDVKM. Trimming left V 4 bases short and J 0 bases short, with 13 bases between. CDR3 nucleotides: TGTGCCAGCAGTTCGTCGGCAGACCTTAGCAATCAGCCCCAGCATTTT. It codes for CASSSSADLSNQPQHF.

This chain joins TRBV4-1 and TRBJ2-7, with 7 positions matching TRBD2. This CDR3 comprises 14 residues. Germline V gene data show CDR1 as MGHRA and CDR2 as YSYEKL. The J segment lost 0 bases and the V segment lost 2 bases, leaving 1 base of the junction unmatched. CDR3 in amino acids: CASSQREDSYEQYF. CDR3 DNA: TGCGCCAGCAGCCAACGGGAGGACTCCTACGAGCAGTACTTC.

The chain combines TRBV13 with TRBJ2-5, with 14 nucleotides matching TRBD2. CDR1 and CDR2 from the germline V gene are PRHDT and FYEKMQ (reference sequence). This CDR3 has 16 residues. Trimming cost V 3 bases and J 4 bases; bases outside gene matches: 4. The CDR3 is CASSFGTSGRGETQYF. CDR3 nucleotides: TGTGCCAGCAGCTTCGGGACTAGCGGGAGAGGAGAGACCCAGTACTTC.

CDR3 coding DNA: TGTGCCAGCAGCTTAACAGGAGGATCTGGAAACACCATATATTTT. This gives the protein CASSLTGGSGNTIYF. The V and J genes are TRBV7-9 and TRBJ1-3; TRBD1 is a possible D gene (5 bases). Germline CDR1 SEHNR, CDR2 FQNEAQ (reference sequence). The V gene lost 2 bases and the J gene lost 1 base, with 9 bases spanning the gap. CDR3 size: 15 residues.

The genes are TRBV5-6 and TRBJ2-5; a possible D gene is TRBD2 (5 bases). V lost 3 bases, J lost 0 bases, and 21 bases lay in between. This CDR3 has 18 amino acids. Germline V gives CDR1 SGHDT, CDR2 YYEEEE. CDR3 loop: CASSSLSFFWEYQETQYF. The DNA of the CDR3 is TGTGCCAGCAGCTCTCTCAGCTTTTTTTGGGAGTACCAAGAGACCCAGTACTTC.

The rearrangement uses TRBV5-1 and TRBJ2-7; TRBD2 is a possible D gene (6 bases). Deletions cut 0 bases from V and 5 bases from J, with 15 bases between. The CDR3 sequence is 15 residues long. Germline V gene data show CDR1 as SGHRS and CDR2 as YFSETQ. CDR3 region: CASSLGVRGVDEQYF. The CDR3 coding sequence is TGCGCCAGCAGCTTGGGGGTACGCGGGGTTGACGAGCAGTACTTC.

This chain links TRBV7-9 with TRBJ2-7; 9 nucleotides line up with TRBD1. CDR3 length: 17 amino acids. V lost 5 bases to trimming and J lost 2 bases; unmatched junction nucleotides: 13. Germline CDR1 reads SEHNR; CDR2 reads FQNEAQ (reference sequence). The CDR3 protein is CASSRLLRDRATYEQYF. As DNA, the CDR3 is TGTGCCAGCAGCCGGTTACTCCGGGACAGGGCCACCTACGAGCAGTACTTC.

V usage is TRBV5-6 and J usage is TRBJ1-1; weak D call: TRBD1 (5 bases). Trimming took off 2 bases at V and 6 bases at J, with 17 bases between the two ends. Germline CDR1 is SGHDT and CDR2 is YYEEEE. CDR3 size: 15 residues. CDR3 nucleotide sequence: TGTGCCAGCAGCTTCTTCTCAGGGCAACCACCTGAAGCTTTCTTT. Protein product: CASSFFSGQPPEAFF.

V usage is TRBV3-1 (or the pseudogene TRBV3-2) and J usage is TRBJ2-7; 10 nucleotides line up with TRBD2. V shed 4 bases, J shed 2 bases, and the junction held 8 bases outside the gene matches. CDR1 is LGHDT, CDR2 YNNKEL, per germline (reference sequence). The CDR3 is made up of 16 amino acids. CDR3 protein: CASSLAGGLIPYEQYF. CDR3 DNA sequence: TGTGCCAGCAGCCTAGCGGGAGGCCTCATTCCCTACGAGCAGTACTTC.

The chain carries TRBV9 and TRBJ2-7; 7 bases line up with TRBD2. The length of the CDR3 is 16 residues. J was trimmed by 1 base and V by 1 base; bases with no gene match: 8. Germline CDR1 SGDLS, CDR2 YYNGEE. The CDR3 is CASSVPTSIHSYEQYF. DNA for the CDR3: TGTGCCAGCAGCGTACCGACTAGCATACATTCCTACGAGCAGTACTTC.

The chain joins TRBV12-2 to TRBJ2-1; the table's D gene call, TRBD2, was not cross checked with the DNA. TRBV12-2 is a listed pseudogene. The CDR3 consists of 18 residues. The DNA for the CDR3 is TGTGCAAGTCGCTTAGGTTTCTCATCGGGACTAACCGACAATGAGCAGTTCTTC. Translation: CASRLGFSSGLTDNEQFF.

The chain employs TRBV5-1 and TRBJ1-1, with D unresolved. Trimming removed 2 bases from V and 2 bases from J, with 7 bases in between. CDR3 length: 13 residues. CDR1 is SGHRS and CDR2 is YFSETQ in the germline V gene. Written as DNA, the CDR3 is TGCGCCAGCAGCTTCGGGGATAACACTGAAGCTTTCTTT. It translates to CASSFGDNTEAFF.

The V gene is TRBV10-3, the J gene TRBJ2-1, with 12 positions matching TRBD2. Per germline, CDR1 ENHRY and CDR2 SYGVKD. V trimming: 4 bases; J trimming: 0 bases; junction bases outside the gene matches: 1. The CDR3 runs 16 residues. The CDR3 region is CAISGLAGDSYNEQFF. The CDR3 DNA follows: TGTGCCATCAGTGGACTAGCGGGAGACTCCTACAATGAGCAGTTCTTC.

This chain uses TRBV11-3 with TRBJ1-3; D is unclear. Germline CDR1 and CDR2: SGHNT and YENEEA. This CDR3 is built from 13 residues. Trimming left V 5 bases short and J 0 bases short, with 5 bases between. The CDR3, as DNA: TGTGCCAGCAGCCAGAGCTCTGGAAACACCATATATTTT. Protein sequence: CASSQSSGNTIYF.

The rearrangement uses TRBV5-1 and TRBJ2-7; TRBD1 agrees at 8 bases. The CDR3 contains 15 residues. In germline, CDR1 is SGHRS, CDR2 YFSETQ. With 3 bases clipped from V and 2 bases from J, the junction kept 7 bases outside the gene matches. The CDR3 DNA follows: TGCGCCAGCAGCTATGGGGACAGGTTAGCCTACGAGCAGTACTTC. Its translation is CASSYGDRLAYEQYF.

J is TRBJ1-2 and V is TRBV16; weak D call: TRBD1 (6 bases). From germline, CDR1 is KGHSY and CDR2 FQNENV. The V end was cut by 4 bases, the J end by 2 bases, with 8 bases between. The CDR3 spans 13 residues. The CDR3 coding sequence is TGTGCCAGCAGCCCGGGGGCGAACTATGGCTACACCTTC. Encoded protein: CASSPGANYGYTF.

The sample holds one count of this clone. The gene calls are TRBV5-1 and TRBJ1-3; D is unclear. The V gene lost 0 bases and the J gene lost 3 bases, with 10 bases spanning the gap. The CDR3 is 15 residues long. CDR1 is SGHRS, CDR2 YFSETQ, per germline. The CDR3: CASSLALGYGNTIYF. CDR3 in DNA: TGCGCCAGCAGCTTGGCCTTGGGGTATGGAAACACCATATATTTT.

This sequence joins TRBV30 and TRBJ1-1; 10 bases agree with TRBD1. Germline V gives CDR1 GTSNPN, CDR2 SVGIG (reference sequence). Unmatched junction bases numbered 9, after V lost 2 bases and J lost 0 bases. This CDR3 is built from 17 residues. The CDR3 sequence is CAWSLLRTGGLNTEAFF. CDR3 DNA sequence: TGTGCCTGGAGTCTCCTCCGGACAGGGGGGTTGAACACTGAAGCTTTCTTT.

The V gene is TRBV6-5, the J gene TRBJ1-5; D gene unclear. From germline, CDR1 is MNHEY and CDR2 SVGAGI. The CDR3 sequence is 16 residues long. With 2 bases removed from V and 2 bases from J, the gap between germline ends came to 13 bases. CDR3 in DNA: TGTGCCAGCAGTTACGAGGCCCGGGCAGGCAATCAGCCCCAGCATTTT. Its protein product is CASSYEARAGNQPQHF.

This clone was seen a single time. The genes are TRBV28 and TRBJ2-1; D gene unclear. CDR1 is MDHEN, CDR2 SYDVKM, per germline. V gave up 3 bases and J gave up 3 bases, with 6 bases separating them. The CDR3 consists of 13 residues. Here the CDR3 DNA reads TGTGCCAGCAGTTTCTCCTACTACAATGAGCAGTTCTTC. Encoded protein: CASSFSYYNEQFF. The variable domain in full, completed from reference TRBV28 and TRBJ2-1, reads DVKVTQSSRYLVKRTGEKVFLECVQDMDHENMFWYRQDPGLGLRLIYFSYDVKMKEKGDIPEGYSVSREKKERFSLILESASTNQTSMYLCASSFSYYNEQFFGPGTRLTVL.

V gene TRBV11-1 combines with J gene TRBJ1-2; 8 nucleotides match TRBD1. The ends lost 5 bases at V and 6 bases at J; junction bases unmatched: 8. From germline, CDR1 is SGHAT and CDR2 FQDESV (reference sequence). The CDR3 has 14 residues. As DNA, the CDR3 is TGTGCCAGCAGCAAGGACGCAGGGGGCAATGGCTACACCTTC. It yields the protein CASSKDAGGNGYTF.

This sequence joins TRBV4-1 and TRBJ1-1; 8 bases line up with TRBD1. The V and J ends lost 1 base and 2 bases, in that order; junction bases with no gene match: 6. The CDR3 loop spans 16 amino acids. Germline V gene data show CDR1 as MGHRA and CDR2 as YSYEKL. The chain's CDR3 is CASSQVGSGGNTEAFF. The CDR3 nucleotides read TGCGCCAGCAGCCAAGTAGGATCAGGGGGCAACACTGAAGCTTTCTTT.

J is TRBJ2-4 and V is TRBV15; TRBD1 is a possible D gene (6 bases). Germline CDR1 LNHNV, CDR2 YYDKDF (reference sequence). Trimming stripped 4 bases from V and 8 bases from J, with 12 bases between. The length of the CDR3 is 13 residues. The CDR3, as DNA: TGTGCCACCAGCATCCGACAGGCTGACATTCAGTACTTC. Translating it yields CATSIRQADIQYF.

The chain uses TRBV27 and TRBJ2-1, with 10 bases identical to TRBD1. The junction had 10 bases not matched to a gene; V was cut back by 6 bases and J by 2 bases. The CDR3 is 17 amino acids. CDR1 and CDR2 (germline): MNHEY, SMNVEV (reference sequence). The CDR3 loop is CASSRQTGGLAYNEQFF. CDR3 coding DNA: TGTGCCAGCAGCCGCCAGACAGGGGGCCTAGCCTACAATGAGCAGTTCTTC.